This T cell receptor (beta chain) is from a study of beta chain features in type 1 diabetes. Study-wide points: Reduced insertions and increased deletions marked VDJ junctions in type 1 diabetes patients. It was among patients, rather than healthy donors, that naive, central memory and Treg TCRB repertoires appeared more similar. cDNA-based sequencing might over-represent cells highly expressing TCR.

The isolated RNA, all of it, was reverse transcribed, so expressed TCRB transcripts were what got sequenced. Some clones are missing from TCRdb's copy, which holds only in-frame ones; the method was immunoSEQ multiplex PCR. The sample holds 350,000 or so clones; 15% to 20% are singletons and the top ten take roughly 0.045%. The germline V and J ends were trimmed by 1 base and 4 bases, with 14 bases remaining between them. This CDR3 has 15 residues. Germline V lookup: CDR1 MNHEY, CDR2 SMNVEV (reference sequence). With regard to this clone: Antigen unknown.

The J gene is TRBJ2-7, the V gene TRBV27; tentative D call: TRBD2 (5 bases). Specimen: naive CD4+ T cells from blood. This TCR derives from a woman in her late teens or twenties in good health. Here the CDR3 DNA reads TGTGCCAGCAGTTTATTAACCCCCGGCGGGTACGAGCAGTACTTC. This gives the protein CASSLLTPGGYEQYF.